Shown below are 27 T cell receptor beta chains from a single sample sequenced in a study of molecular identifiers for immune sequencing clone quantification. Via MiXCR, TCRdb re-called the PCR reads, giving one row per CDR3 protein. The repertoire consists of hundreds of thousands of distinct CDR3 sequences, with about 20% occurring once and the leading ten covering roughly 0.85%. The sample comprised naive CD8+ T cells from blood, with Jurkat cell RNA spiked in. Described subset: FACS-sorted CD8+CD4-CCR7+CD45RA+ naive T cells. The receptors were gathered from a human donor in good health. Some libraries in this study had Jurkat cell RNA spiked in.

At least ten counts were recorded for this clonotype. This chain uses TRBV5-1 with TRBJ1-1; tentatively, D is TRBD1 (6 bases). The CDR3 has 15 amino acids. Trimming pared 0 bases from V and 4 bases from J, leaving 13 bases between. The germline gives CDR1 SGHRS, CDR2 YFSETQ. The CDR3 spells CASSLGTGRSTEAFF. In nucleotides, the CDR3 is TGCGCCAGCAGCTTGGGAACAGGGAGGAGCACTGAAGCTTTCTTT. Based on the CDR3 plus reference TRBV5-1 and TRBJ1-1, the full variable domain is KAGVTQTPRYLIKTRGQQVTLSCSPISGHRSVSWYQQTPGQGLQFLFEYFSETQRNKGNFPGRFSGRQFSNSRSEMNVSTLELGDSALYLCASSLGTGRSTEAFFGQGTRLTVV.

This clonotype was observed many times. V gene TRBV7-2 combines with J gene TRBJ2-7, with D unclear. This CDR3 spans 13 amino acids. The V and J ends lost 1 base and 7 bases respectively, with 11 bases between them. Looked up from germline, CDR1 is SGHTA and CDR2 is FQGNSA. CDR3 bases: TGTGCCAGCAGCTTAGTGTCAGTTGGTGAGCAGTACTTC. Its translation: CASSLVSVGEQYF.

In regard to this clonotype: Possible read error: a much larger clone is one base away. The chain links TRBV2 to TRBJ2-2; maybe TRBD2 (6 bases). This CDR3 is 12 amino acids long. Per the germline V gene, CDR1 is SNHLY and CDR2 is FYNNEI. The CDR3 here is CASTLTVGGLFF. As DNA, the CDR3 is TGTGCCAGCACCCTTACAGTCGGGGGGCTGTTTTTT.

The rearrangement uses TRBV12-3 or TRBV12-4 and TRBJ2-7, with TRBD2 identical over 12 bases. With 5 bases clipped from V and 3 bases from J, the junction kept 5 bases outside the gene matches. The CDR3 length is 15 residues. CDR3: CASSGLAGGSYEQYF. As DNA, the CDR3 is TGTGCCAGCAGTGGGCTAGCGGGAGGGAGCTACGAGCAGTACTTC.

On this clonotype itself: This sequence may be a read error, since a much larger clone differs from it by one base. This CDR3 is CSASGWREGQETQYF. The CDR3, as DNA: TGCAGTGCTAGCGGCTGGCGGGAGGGCCAGGAGACCCAGTACTTC. J is TRBJ2-5 and V is TRBV20-1; 9 nucleotides match TRBD2. Unmatched junction bases numbered 10, after V lost 3 bases and J lost 5 bases. Germline CDR1 DFQATT, CDR2 SNEGSKA (reference sequence). This CDR3 contains 15 residues.

This clonotype was counted at least ten times. V is TRBV20-1 and J is TRBJ2-7; TRBD1 aligns across 9 bases. The CDR3 covers 13 residues. From germline, CDR1 is DFQATT and CDR2 SNEGSKA (reference sequence). V dropped 6 bases and J dropped 4; count of bases not matched to a gene: 7. The CDR3 sequence: CSAPGTGWYEQYF. In DNA, the CDR3 is TGCAGTGCCCCAGGGACAGGGTGGTACGAGCAGTACTTC.

The table lists this clonotype with many counts. This sequence joins TRBV6-6 and TRBJ2-7; TRBD1 is a possible D gene (6 bases). The CDR3 extends over 14 amino acids. V was cut by 2 bases and J by 7 bases, with 15 bases left in between. Germline loops: CDR1 MNHNY, CDR2 SVGAGI (reference sequence). The CDR3 reads CASSYTDYGTEQYF. The DNA of the CDR3 is TGTGCCAGCAGTTACACAGATTACGGGACAGAGCAGTACTTC.

This clonotype was seen ten or more times. The V and J genes are TRBV6-6 and TRBJ2-5; possibly TRBD2 for D (6 bases). The CDR3 length is 16 residues. V lost 4 bases and J lost 3, with 18 bases in between. Germline V gene sequence: CDR1 MNHNY, CDR2 SVGAGI (reference sequence). CDR3 amino acids: CASSSHSGGPKETQYF. The CDR3 DNA follows: TGTGCCAGCAGTTCCCATAGCGGAGGCCCAAAAGAGACCCAGTACTTC.

The table lists this clonotype with many counts. The chain recombines TRBV7-2 with TRBJ2-3, with 10 nucleotides matching TRBD2. This CDR3 spans 19 amino acids. CDR1 SGHTA and CDR2 FQGNSA come from the germline V gene. Germline trimming cut 5 bases from V and 2 bases from J; bases unmatched to any gene: 16. CDR3 sequence (DNA): TGTGCCAGCAGCCACCTATCCTTTGTCACTAGCGGGAACACAGATACGCAGTATTTT. Its protein is CASSHLSFVTSGNTDTQYF.

This rearrangement joins TRBV5-6 to TRBJ2-5, with a possible D match to TRBD1 (5 bases). Trimming cost V 0 bases and J 5 bases, with 17 bases left between them. Germline CDR1 is SGHDT and CDR2 is YYEEEE. This CDR3 contains 16 residues. In DNA, the CDR3 is TGTGCCAGCAGCTTGGGACTTCGGCGTTCAGGGGAGACCCAGTACTTC. Its translation is CASSLGLRRSGETQYF.

This clonotype occurred many times. V usage is TRBV12-3 or TRBV12-4 and J usage is TRBJ2-6; D is unclear. V lost 5 bases to trimming and J lost 0 bases, with 14 bases between them. This CDR3 is 17 amino acids long. The CDR3 spells CASSGVHPSSGANVLTF. The DNA for the CDR3 is TGTGCCAGCAGTGGGGTCCACCCCTCCTCTGGGGCCAACGTCCTGACTTTC.

This clonotype was seen at least ten times. V is TRBV6-1 and J is TRBJ2-7; D could derive from TRBD1 or TRBD2 (5 bases each). Germline CDR1 reads MNHNS; CDR2 reads SASEGT. Trimming pared 6 bases from V and 3 bases from J, leaving 12 bases between. This CDR3 spans 13 amino acids. For the CDR3, the DNA is TGTGCCAGCAGATTGACAGACTACTACGAGCAGTACTTC. Protein product: CASRLTDYYEQYF.

This clonotype came up a few times. The rearrangement joins TRBV7-2 to TRBJ2-1, with D possibly matching TRBD2 (5 bases). V lost 5 bases, J lost 2 bases, and 16 bases lay in between. Looked up from germline, CDR1 is SGHTA and CDR2 is FQGNSA. There are 16 residues in the CDR3. The CDR3: CASSRTLSGAYNEQFF. CDR3 in DNA: TGTGCCAGCAGCCGTACATTATCCGGGGCCTACAATGAGCAGTTCTTC.

This chain uses TRBV27 with TRBJ2-7; D is unclear. Germline CDR1 and CDR2: MNHEY and SMNVEV (reference sequence). The CDR3 sequence is 14 residues long. Trimming took off 2 bases at V and 3 bases at J, with 11 bases between the two ends. This CDR3 reads CASSLGPTNYEQYF. The CDR3 nucleotides read TGTGCCAGCAGTTTAGGTCCGACCAACTACGAGCAGTACTTC.

The genes are TRBV11-2 and TRBJ1-5; a weak D match, TRBD1 (5 bases). The CDR3 runs to 15 residues. Trimming took 3 bases from V and 6 from J, leaving 15 bases between them. CDR1 is SGHAT and CDR2 is FQNNGV in the germline V gene. CDR3 region: CASSLVAGPGQPQHF. CDR3 sequence (DNA): TGTGCCAGCAGCTTGGTAGCAGGGCCGGGTCAGCCCCAGCATTTT.

This clonotype was recorded only once. This may come from a read error, since a much larger clone is one base off. The gene calls are TRBV20-1 and TRBJ2-7; TRBD1 or TRBD2 may be the D gene (5 bases each). Germline V gene sequence: CDR1 DFQATT, CDR2 SNEGSKA (reference sequence). This CDR3 is built from 15 residues. Between the trimmed V and J ends, which lost 6 bases and 1 base, there was a span of 19 bases. Here the CDR3 DNA reads TGCAGTGCCGTCTTAAAGGACGGGGCGTCCTACGAGCAGTACTTC. Translating gives CSAVLKDGASYEQYF.

As for this clonotype: Compared with germline, one end of the junction differs, possibly owing to a read error. This chain joins TRBV20-1 and TRBJ2-5; 8 nucleotides match TRBD1. The CDR3 is made up of 14 amino acids. The V gene's germline CDR1 is DFQATT and CDR2 SNEGSKA (reference sequence). The CDR3 loop reads CSATQGGKQGTQYF. The CDR3, as DNA: TGCAGTGCTACACAGGGGGGCAAACAAGGGACCCAGTACTTC.

This clonotype was seen more than once but under ten times. The genes are TRBV5-6 and TRBJ2-1; 9 bases are shared with TRBD2. CDR3 length: 16 amino acids. V lost 3 bases, J lost 7 bases, and 11 bases stayed unmatched. Germline V gene data show CDR1 as SGHDT and CDR2 as YYEEEE. The DNA for the CDR3 is TGTGCCAGCAGCTCGCGTTTTAGCGGGGGTCGAAATGAGCAGTTCTTC. It specifies CASSSRFSGGRNEQFF.

V is TRBV27 and J is TRBJ2-7; 11 bases are a match to TRBD2. J was trimmed by 4 bases and V by 5 bases; bases with no gene match: 10. CDR1 and CDR2 from the germline V gene are MNHEY and SMNVEV (reference sequence). The CDR3 totals 16 residues. As DNA, the CDR3 is TGTGCCAGCAGTCCCACCCTAGCGGGAGGTATGTACGAGCAGTACTTC. Translating gives CASSPTLAGGMYEQYF.

This clonotype occurred once. A much larger clone lies one base from this, so it may be a read error. The rearrangement links TRBV20-1 to TRBJ1-1; D gene ambiguous. Germline lookup yields CDR1 DFQATT and CDR2 SNEGSKA (reference sequence). The germline V and J ends were trimmed by 0 bases and 5 bases, with 10 bases remaining between them. The CDR3 spans 13 residues. The CDR3 loop reads CSARDSTWTEAFF. The CDR3 coding sequence is TGCAGTGCTAGAGATTCGACATGGACTGAAGCTTTCTTT.

This clonotype was seen many times. The V and J genes are TRBV4-3 and TRBJ2-5; 12 nucleotides agree with TRBD2. The CDR3 runs to 17 residues. The germline gives CDR1 LGHNA, CDR2 YSLEER. Germline trimming cut 4 bases from V and 5 bases from J; bases unmatched to any gene: 11. CDR3 amino acids: CASSPGLAGLLAETQYF. The CDR3 DNA is TGCGCCAGCAGCCCGGGACTAGCGGGTCTCCTGGCCGAGACCCAGTACTTC.

The chain couples TRBV20-1 to TRBJ2-7, with 10 bases that match TRBD2. The CDR3 sequence is 15 residues long. Germline trimming cut 5 bases from V and 0 bases from J; bases unmatched to any gene: 7. CDR1 is DFQATT, CDR2 SNEGSKA, per germline (reference sequence). The CDR3 DNA reads as TGCAGTGCTGAACCTAGCGGGGGAAACTCCTACGAGCAGTACTTC. This sequence encodes CSAEPSGGNSYEQYF.

This clonotype was counted at least ten times. V gene TRBV29-1 combines with J gene TRBJ2-3; TRBD1 or TRBD2 may be the D gene (5 bases each). From germline, CDR1 is SQVTM and CDR2 ANQGSEA. The CDR3 contains 14 residues. V lost 4 bases and J lost 0, with 11 bases in between. CDR3 amino acids: CSVVQDSSTDTQYF. CDR3 DNA sequence: TGCAGCGTTGTACAGGACTCTAGCACAGATACGCAGTATTTT.

This clonotype was counted many times. V gene TRBV29-1 combines with J gene TRBJ2-1; D not resolved. The CDR3 extends over 10 amino acids. V was clipped by 1 base and J by 13 bases, with 8 bases between them. Germline assignment: CDR1 SQVTM and CDR2 ANQGSEA. In DNA, the CDR3 is TGCAGCGTTGAAGTATCGCCTCAGTTCTTC. Its protein product is CSVEVSPQFF.

The table lists this clonotype with a few counts. With a much larger clone just one base away, this may be a read error. The genes are TRBV11-2 and TRBJ1-1; D may be TRBD1 (5 bases). In germline, CDR1 is SGHAT, CDR2 FQNNGV. The CDR3 runs to 12 residues. V was shortened by 10 bases and J by 0 bases, with 9 bases between the two germline ends. As DNA, the CDR3 is TGTGCCATCAGGGAGATGAACACTGAAGCTTTCTTT. Translation gives CAIREMNTEAFF.

The genes are TRBV19 and TRBJ2-1; a possible D gene is TRBD1 (6 bases). Deletions cut 1 base from V and 4 bases from J, with 11 bases between. Germline CDR1 and CDR2: LNHDA and SQIVND (reference sequence). This CDR3 has 15 amino acids. The CDR3 is CASSIGRGFYNEQFF. The DNA for the CDR3 is TGTGCCAGTAGTATAGGCAGGGGATTTTACAATGAGCAGTTCTTC.

This clonotype was recorded many times. The V and J genes are TRBV4-3 and TRBJ2-1; the match to TRBD2 covers 8 bases. Germline CDR1 is LGHNA and CDR2 is YSLEER. This CDR3 has 16 amino acids. The ends lost 1 base at V and 5 bases at J; junction bases unmatched: 7. The CDR3 coding sequence is TGCGCCAGCAGCCAAGGTTTAAAGGGACTAGACAATGAGCAGTTCTTC. Translation gives CASSQGLKGLDNEQFF.